These 10 T cell receptor beta chains originate from one sample sequenced in a study of quantifying T cell responses using KT2 cells. Study overall: RNA was reverse transcribed with TCR alpha and beta constant-region primers.

An oligo carrying a UMI was ligated to the cDNA 3' end. An equimolar mix of RC1.1 and RC1.2 primed the beta chain across TRBC1 and TRBC2. TCRdb reprocessed the UMI-ligation and nested PCR reads via MiXCR and lists one record per CDR3 protein. The table includes more than 55,000 distinct CDR3 sequences, 9% to 15% detected once. The specimen sequenced was PBMCs spiked with cells of the T cell clone KT2. The receptors were sampled from a human donor.

This clonotype was seen only a few times. V gene TRBV20-1 combines with J gene TRBJ1-5; no firm D call. The CDR3 length is 13 residues. V lost 3 bases, J lost 4 bases, and 10 bases lay in between. Germline values: CDR1 DFQATT, CDR2 SNEGSKA (reference sequence). The CDR3 DNA sequence: TGCAGTGCTAGCGTGGGCCAGAATCAGCCCCAGCATTTT. Its translation is CSASVGQNQPQHF.

This clonotype was recorded many times. V usage is TRBV15 and J usage is TRBJ2-7; the D is unclear. The germline V and J ends were trimmed by 0 bases and 3 bases, with 6 bases remaining between them. The CDR3 is 13 amino acids. The germline V gene encodes CDR1 LNHNV and CDR2 YYDKDF (reference sequence). CDR3 amino acids: CATSREPRYEQYF. Written as DNA, the CDR3 is TGTGCCACCAGCAGAGAACCCCGCTACGAGCAGTACTTC.

V is TRBV12-3 or TRBV12-4 and J is TRBJ2-5; 10 bases map to TRBD1. The V gene end was trimmed by 5 bases and the J gene end by 5 bases; junction bases not matched to a gene: 11. The CDR3 loop spans 16 amino acids. The CDR3 nucleotides are TGTGCCAGCAGTCGAACAGACAGGGGGCAAAGGGAGACCCAGTACTTC. Its translation is CASSRTDRGQRETQYF.

The gene calls are TRBV6-2 or TRBV6-3 and TRBJ2-3; D is unclear. Germline CDR1 reads MNHEY; CDR2 reads SVGEGT. V gave up 0 bases and J gave up 0 bases, with 7 bases separating them. The CDR3 covers 15 residues. CDR3 amino acids: CASSYSLQSTDTQYF. The CDR3 bases are TGTGCCAGCAGTTACTCATTGCAAAGCACAGATACGCAGTATTTT.

This clonotype was counted ten times or more. The chain employs TRBV20-1 and TRBJ2-2, with 8 bases that match TRBD2. The CDR3 length is 14 residues. V was clipped by 2 bases and J by 1 base; unmatched bases: 0. Germline V gene sequence: CDR1 DFQATT, CDR2 SNEGSKA (reference sequence). In DNA form, the CDR3 reads TGCAGTGCTAGAACTAGCGGGAACACCGGGGAGCTGTTTTTT. It specifies CSARTSGNTGELFF.

The chain couples TRBV7-2 to TRBJ1-1; 8 bases match TRBD1. Germline V gene lookup returns CDR1 SGHTA and CDR2 FQGNSA. CDR3 length: 14 residues. J was trimmed by 5 bases and V by 4 bases; bases with no gene match: 6. Here the CDR3 reads CASSWTGISTEAFF. The CDR3 region has the DNA TGTGCCAGCAGCTGGACAGGGATATCGACTGAAGCTTTCTTT. Together with reference TRBV7-2 and TRBJ1-1, the CDR3 gives the full variable domain: GAGVSQSPSNKVTEKGKDVELRCDPISGHTALYWYRQSLGQGLEFLIYFQGNSAPDKSGLPSDRFSAERTGGSVSTLTIQRTQQEDSAVYLCASSWTGISTEAFFGQGTRLTVV.

Ten or more counts support this clonotype. The chain links TRBV2 to TRBJ2-7; TRBD2 matches at 11 bases. Germline CDR1 is SNHLY and CDR2 is FYNNEI. This CDR3 has 14 amino acids. Unmatched junction bases numbered 7, after V lost 5 bases and J lost 7 bases. CDR3 sequence: CASSTSGSASEQYF. In nucleotides, the CDR3 is TGTGCCAGCAGTACTAGCGGGAGCGCATCTGAGCAGTACTTC.

This rearrangement joins TRBV7-3 to TRBJ2-3; D gene uncertain. Deletions cut 3 bases from V and 2 bases from J, with 9 bases between. Germline CDR1 is SGHTA and CDR2 is FQGTGA. The CDR3 totals 14 residues. CDR3: CASSLSQITDTQYF. The CDR3 DNA is TGTGCCAGCAGCTTGAGCCAGATCACAGATACGCAGTATTTT.

The gene calls are TRBV20-1 and TRBJ2-5; 7 bases are a match to TRBD2. V shed 6 bases and J 0 bases; nucleotides not matched to a gene: 4. Germline loops: CDR1 DFQATT, CDR2 SNEGSKA (reference sequence). The CDR3 covers 13 residues. The CDR3 nucleotides are TGCAGTGCCCAAAGCGGGGACCAAGAGACCCAGTACTTC. Amino acids: CSAQSGDQETQYF.

This clonotype was seen only a few times. The V gene is TRBV11-2, the J gene TRBJ2-4; D is undetermined. This CDR3 has 14 amino acids. The germline V gene has CDR1 SGHAT and CDR2 FQNNGV. V lost 5 bases and J 1 base, leaving 9 bases between the germline ends. CDR3: CASSPELAKNIQYF. The CDR3 region has the DNA TGTGCCAGCAGCCCGGAGTTGGCCAAAAACATTCAGTACTTC.